The rows below give T cell receptor beta chains drawn from one sample of a study of blood T cell repertoires in COVID-19. Here immunoSEQ multiplex PCR was the method, and the copy in TCRdb shows in-frame clones only, minus some. The profile shows tens of thousands of clones, roughly 90% of them singletons. Source material: peripheral blood. These receptor sequences come from a woman between 45 and 60 years old with active or convalescent COVID-19. The CDR3 runs from the conserved cysteine through the conserved F or W. A D gene is named only where the DNA matches it firmly. Where a row states a size, it is once, few, many or the class of an expanded clone; other rows omit it.

V	D	J	size	CDR3	DNA
TRBV4-3	TRBD2	TRBJ2-5	.	CASSQLAEGETQYF	TGCGCCAGCAGCCAGCTAGCGGAGGGTGAGACCCAGTACTTC
TRBV30	.	TRBJ1-2	.	CAWSGIGERYGYTF	TGTGCCTGGAGTGGAATAGGGGAACGCTATGGCTACACCTTC
TRBV3-1/TRBV3-2	.	TRBJ1-2	.	CASSQDLNRAAYGYTF	TGTGCCAGCAGCCAAGATTTAAACAGGGCGGCCTATGGCTACACCTTC
TRBV12-3/TRBV12-4	.	TRBJ2-1	.	CAGSRQVYNEQFF	TGTGCCGGCAGCCGACAGGTATACAATGAGCAGTTCTTC
TRBV7-8	TRBD2	TRBJ2-3	.	CASSFSGGAADTQYF	TGTGCCAGCAGCTTTAGCGGGGGGGCGGCAGATACGCAGTATTTT
TRBV30	TRBD1	TRBJ2-5	once	CAWSTGASPSETQYF	TGTGCCTGGAGTACAGGGGCTAGCCCATCCGAGACCCAGTACTTC
TRBV6-6	TRBD2	TRBJ2-5	.	CASRRGLAGNEETQYF	TGTGCCAGCAGACGAGGACTAGCGGGGAATGAAGAGACCCAGTACTTC
TRBV5-4	.	TRBJ2-1	.	CASSLLPRPSYEQFF	TGTGCCAGCAGCTTGCTGCCTAGGCCGTCGTATGAGCAGTTCTTC
TRBV11-2	TRBD1	TRBJ2-7	.	CASSYTGTGSYEQYF	TGTGCCAGCAGCTACACCGGGACAGGGTCCTACGAGCAGTACTTC
TRBV6-5	TRBD1	TRBJ1-2	.	CASSYQLDRNYGYTF	TGTGCCAGCAGTTACCAACTGGACAGGAACTATGGCTACACCTTC
TRBV19	TRBD1	TRBJ2-6	.	CASSKIGQGAGTGANVLTF	TGTGCCAGTAGCAAGATCGGACAGGGGGCAGGAACTGGGGCCAACGTCCTGACTTTC
TRBV5-6	.	TRBJ1-2	.	CASTSGNYGYTF	TGTGCCAGCACCTCGGGGAACTATGGCTACACCTTC
TRBV7-3	.	TRBJ2-1	few	CASSFGSQGNYNEQFF	TGTGCCAGCAGCTTTGGTTCACAGGGAAACTACAATGAGCAGTTCTTC
TRBV5-1	TRBD2	TRBJ2-3	.	CASSSTGTSGDTQYF	TGCGCCAGCAGTTCAACCGGGACTAGCGGGGATACGCAGTATTTT
TRBV5-1	TRBD2	TRBJ2-1	.	CASSIGLAGSYNEQFF	TGCGCCAGCAGTATCGGACTAGCGGGGTCCTACAATGAGCAGTTCTTC
TRBV4-3	.	TRBJ2-7	.	CASSQDLQGGEQYF	TGCGCCAGCAGCCAAGATCTACAGGGTGGCGAGCAGTACTTC
TRBV6-5	TRBD1	TRBJ1-4	.	CASSYDRGGDEKLFF	TGTGCCAGCAGTTACGACAGGGGCGGGGATGAAAAACTGTTTTTT
TRBV7-2	TRBD1	TRBJ1-3	.	CASSFTGGVGNTIYF	TGTGCCAGCAGCTTCACAGGGGGAGTTGGAAACACCATATATTTT
TRBV29-1	.	TRBJ1-1	.	CSVWGTNTEAFF	TGCAGCGTTTGGGGGACTAACACTGAAGCTTTCTTT
TRBV11-3	TRBD2	TRBJ2-1	.	CASSLEAGGPNEQFF	TGTGCCAGCAGCTTAGAAGCGGGGGGGCCGAATGAGCAGTTCTTC
TRBV5-1	.	TRBJ2-5	.	CASSPGGGAETQYF	TGCGCCAGCAGCCCCGGGGGTGGTGCGGAGACCCAGTACTTC
TRBV15	.	TRBJ2-5	.	CATSRGRGRQQETQYF	TGTGCCACCAGCAGGGGCAGGGGACGCCAGCAAGAGACCCAGTACTTC
TRBV5-4	TRBD2	TRBJ2-5	.	CASSPGLAGRDGVTQYF	TGTGCCAGCAGCCCGGGACTAGCGGGCCGAGATGGGGTGACCCAGTACTTC
TRBV19	TRBD1	TRBJ1-1	.	CASSPRDRQAFF	TGTGCCAGTAGTCCTCGGGACAGACAAGCTTTCTTT
TRBV27	TRBD1	TRBJ1-2	.	CASRLTGTGAGYGYTF	TGTGCCAGCCGACTTACCGGGACAGGGGCCGGCTATGGCTACACCTTC
TRBV5-8	.	TRBJ1-2	.	CASSPDMYNGYTF	TGTGCCAGCAGCCCGGACATGTATAATGGCTACACCTTC
TRBV14	.	TRBJ1-1	.	CASSQGRHGIAGDTEAFF	TGTGCCAGCAGCCAAGGTCGGCACGGCATTGCAGGGGACACTGAAGCTTTCTTT
TRBV15	.	TRBJ1-2	.	CATSSQGNYGYTF	TGTGCCACCAGCAGTCAGGGGAACTATGGCTACACCTTC
TRBV6-2/TRBV6-3	.	TRBJ1-1	few	CASSWGHYTEAFF	TGTGCCAGCAGTTGGGGACATTACACTGAAGCTTTCTTT
TRBV29-1	TRBD1	TRBJ2-7	.	CSVEDQQGYSYEQYF	TGCAGCGTGGAGGACCAACAGGGGTATTCCTACGAGCAGTACTTC
TRBV6-1	TRBD1	TRBJ1-5	.	CASSEGTGVTNQPQHF	TGTGCCAGCAGTGAAGGGACAGGGGTGACCAATCAGCCCCAGCATTTT
TRBV6-6	.	TRBJ2-3	.	CASSSDTDTQYF	TGTGCCAGCAGTTCAGACACAGATACGCAGTATTTT
TRBV3-1/TRBV3-2	TRBD2	TRBJ2-5	.	CASSQTSGGQETQYF	TGTGCCAGCAGCCAAACTAGCGGGGGGCAAGAGACCCAGTACTTC
TRBV27	.	TRBJ2-7	.	CASRQGPYEQYF	TGTGCCAGCAGACAGGGTCCCTACGAGCAGTACTTC
TRBV5-8	TRBD2	TRBJ2-1	.	CASSLTSGTYNEQFF	TGTGCCAGCAGCTTGACTAGCGGAACCTACAATGAGCAGTTCTTC
TRBV5-1	.	TRBJ1-1	.	CASSLGQGRATEAFF	TGCGCCAGCAGCTTGGGCCAGGGGAGGGCCACTGAAGCTTTCTTT
TRBV7-2	.	TRBJ1-6	.	CASSFREAVFSSPLHF	TGTGCCAGCAGCTTCCGGGAGGCCGTTTTTAGTTCACCCCTCCACTTT
TRBV7-8	TRBD1	TRBJ1-2	.	CASSTWTGESYTF	TGTGCCAGCAGCACCTGGACAGGAGAGAGCTACACCTTC
TRBV18	.	TRBJ2-2	.	CASSPILNRFQVCTGELFF	TGTGCCAGCTCACCCATCTTAAATAGGTTTCAGGTTTGCACCGGGGAGCTGTTTTTT
TRBV27	TRBD1	TRBJ1-2	.	CASSLKLQGARGYTF	TGTGCCAGCAGTTTAAAACTACAGGGGGCGCGCGGCTACACCTTC
TRBV9	.	TRBJ1-5	.	CASSLTGFSNQPQHF	TGTGCCAGCAGCTTAACAGGGTTTAGCAATCAGCCCCAGCATTTT
TRBV24-1	TRBD1	TRBJ2-2	.	CATSPNPPGTGNTGELFF	TGTGCCACCAGCCCCAATCCACCTGGGACAGGGAACACCGGGGAGCTGTTTTTT
TRBV5-6	.	TRBJ2-1	.	CASSLEIGTLNEQFF	TGTGCCAGCAGCTTAGAGATAGGGACACTCAATGAGCAGTTCTTC
TRBV7-3	.	TRBJ2-3	.	CASSKRADTQYF	TGTGCCAGCAGCAAAAGAGCAGATACGCAGTATTTT
TRBV13	TRBD2	TRBJ2-3	.	CASSFRTSGGPQRTDTQYF	TGTGCCAGCAGCTTTCGGACTAGCGGGGGGCCGCAACGCACAGATACGCAGTATTTT
TRBV6-4	TRBD1	TRBJ1-2	.	CASSAGQSNYGYTF	TGTGCCAGCAGTGCGGGACAGAGTAACTATGGCTACACCTTC
TRBV3-1/TRBV3-2	TRBD2	TRBJ2-7	.	CASSQSAGGYEQYF	TGTGCCAGCAGCCAATCAGCGGGGGGCTACGAGCAGTACTTC
TRBV4-3	TRBD1	TRBJ1-2	.	CASSQEGTGGVYGYTF	TGCGCCAGCAGCCAAGAAGGGACAGGGGGGGTCTATGGCTACACCTTC
TRBV10-2	.	TRBJ2-7	.	CASSQNRVSYEQYF	TGCGCCAGCAGTCAGAACAGGGTATCCTACGAGCAGTACTTC
TRBV6-6	TRBD1	TRBJ1-2	.	CASTTGGVGYTF	TGTGCCAGCACCACAGGGGGGGTTGGCTACACCTTC
TRBV4-3	.	TRBJ1-2	.	CASSQDLDYGYTF	TGCGCCAGCAGCCAAGATTTAGACTATGGCTACACCTTC
TRBV4-2	.	TRBJ2-7	.	CASSQEQGSGYEQYF	TGTGCCAGCAGCCAAGAGCAGGGTAGCGGCTACGAGCAGTACTTC